This paragraph covers one T cell receptor (beta chain) sequence. J was trimmed by 1 base and V by 1 base; bases with no gene match: 11. The CDR3 consists of 19 residues. Germline-derived CDR1 and CDR2 are SNHLY and FYNNEI. The repertoire was sequenced with immunoSEQ multiplex PCR; TCRdb's copy has only in-frame clones and lacks some. Among over 30,000 clones listed, more than 60% were seen once. The sample comes from a study of OX40 agonist ivuxolimab in advanced cancers. Study details: Every patient in dose escalation had hepatocellular carcinoma, melanoma, renal cell or head and neck cancer. Of mixed ages from about 20 to 90 and averaging roughly 60 years, the group was 65% to 85% male. Having had anti-PD-1, anti-PD-L1 or anti-CTLA-4 therapy before was allowed, and approximately 40% had some.

Sequencing was performed on CD4+ or CD8+ T cells sorted from blood, taken in a trial of the OX40 agonist ivuxolimab. This clonotype was sampled from an adult with an advanced solid tumor such as melanoma, head and neck, liver or kidney cancer. The chain uses TRBV2 and TRBJ1-4; 8 nucleotides agree with TRBD1. In DNA form, the CDR3 reads TGTGCCAGCAGTGAAGATGGGGGCAGGGGGCGAGTAACTAATGAAAAACTGTTTTTT. This translates into CASSEDGGRGRVTNEKLFF. The complete variable domain, with remaining parts taken from reference TRBV2 and TRBJ1-4, reads EPEVTQTPSHQVTQMGQEVILRCVPISNHLYFYWYRQILGQKVEFLVSFYNNEISEKSEIFDDQFSVERPDGSNFTLKIRSTKLEDSAMYFCASSEDGGRGRVTNEKLFFGSGTQLSVL.